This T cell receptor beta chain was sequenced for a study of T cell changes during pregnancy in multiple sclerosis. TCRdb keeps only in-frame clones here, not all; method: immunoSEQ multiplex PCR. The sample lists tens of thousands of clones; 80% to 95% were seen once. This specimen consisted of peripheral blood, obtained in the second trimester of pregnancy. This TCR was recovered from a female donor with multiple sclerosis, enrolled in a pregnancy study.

The CDR3 here is CASSLEGRWETQYF. The CDR3 DNA sequence: TGTGCCAGCAGCTTAGAGGGTCGTTGGGAGACCCAGTACTTC. This chain joins TRBV7-3 and TRBJ2-5, with D perhaps matching TRBD2 (5 bases). The V gene's germline CDR1 is SGHTA and CDR2 FQGTGA. The V gene lost 2 bases and the J gene lost 5 bases, with 12 bases spanning the gap. This CDR3 has 14 amino acids.